The 22 T cell receptor beta chains given below trace back to one sample, sequenced in a study of blood T cell repertoires in COVID-19. The repertoire was sequenced with immunoSEQ multiplex PCR; TCRdb's copy has only in-frame clones and lacks some. The sample lists around 90,000 clones; around four fifths were seen once. The material sequenced was peripheral blood. These receptor sequences come from a human donor in a cohort sampled during active COVID-19.

Only one count was recorded for this clone. J is TRBJ1-2 and V is TRBV19; D is unclear. Deletions cut 5 bases from V and 1 base from J, with 11 bases between. The germline V gene encodes CDR1 LNHDA and CDR2 SQIVND (reference sequence). This CDR3 has 14 residues. The CDR3 is CASSWRDVNYGYTF. The DNA of the CDR3 is TGTGCCAGTAGTTGGAGGGATGTTAACTATGGCTACACCTTC.

V gene TRBV30 combines with J gene TRBJ2-5; 10 bases match TRBD2. This CDR3 comprises 15 residues. Germline V CDR1 and CDR2: GTSNPN, SVGIG (reference sequence). Unmatched junction bases numbered 8, after V lost 2 bases and J lost 5 bases. CDR3 loop: CAWSTASGGGETQYF. CDR3 coding DNA: TGTGCCTGGAGTACGGCTAGCGGGGGAGGTGAGACCCAGTACTTC.

This rearrangement joins TRBV30 to TRBJ1-2; tentatively, D is TRBD1 (5 bases). V dropped 6 bases and J dropped 13 bases, with 30 bases sitting between them. The length of the CDR3 is 15 residues. The germline gives CDR1 GTSNPN, CDR2 SVGIG (reference sequence). For the CDR3, the DNA is TGTGCCTGCCAGCCTGCCTTAGCCCAGGGCTCCCCCTCCACCTTC. This encodes CACQPALAQGSPSTF. The full variable domain, in which reference TRBV30 and TRBJ1-2 provide the parts outside the CDR3, is SQTIHQWPATLVQPVGSPLSLECTVEGTSNPNLYWYRQAAGRGLQLLFYSVGIGQISSEVPQNLSASRPQDRQFILSSKKLLLSDSGFYLCACQPALAQGSPSTFGSGTRLTVV.

This clone was detected only once. This sequence joins TRBV13 and TRBJ1-1; 7 nucleotides match TRBD1. CDR3 length: 16 residues. Germline V gene sequence: CDR1 PRHDT, CDR2 FYEKMQ (reference sequence). J was trimmed by 0 bases and V by 5 bases; bases with no gene match: 9. The CDR3 region is CASSRRRQGMNTEAFF. In DNA, the CDR3 is TGTGCCAGCAGCCGAAGGAGACAGGGAATGAACACTGAAGCTTTCTTT. The full variable domain, completed using reference TRBV13 and TRBJ1-1, is AAGVIQSPRHLIKEKRETATLKCYPIPRHDTVYWYQQGPGQDPQFLISFYEKMQSDKGSIPDRFSAQQFSDYHSELNMSSLELGDSALYFCASSRRRQGMNTEAFFGQGTRLTVV.

The chain is built from TRBV3-1 (or the pseudogene TRBV3-2) and TRBJ1-2; D not resolved. Trimming left V 2 bases short and J 8 bases short, with 12 bases between. Germline loops: CDR1 LGHDT, CDR2 YNNKEL (reference sequence). This CDR3 is built from 13 residues. The CDR3 DNA reads TGTGCCAGCAGCCAATGGGCCCCGGGAGGCTACACCTTC. Translated: CASSQWAPGGYTF.

This clone was counted between two and nine times. This rearrangement joins TRBV4-2 to TRBJ1-5; tentatively, D is TRBD1 (5 bases). The V gene's germline CDR1 is LGHNA and CDR2 YNFKEQ. V lost 0 bases, J lost 1 base, and 16 bases lay in between. This CDR3 comprises 18 residues. The CDR3 reads CASSQDIWAGRSNQPQHF. The CDR3 bases are TGTGCCAGCAGCCAAGATATTTGGGCGGGACGGAGCAATCAGCCCCAGCATTTT.

The chain has TRBV7-3 and TRBJ2-4, with D perhaps matching TRBD1 (6 bases). The V and J ends lost 0 bases and 8 bases respectively, with 14 bases between them. Germline V gives CDR1 SGHTA, CDR2 FQGTGA. The CDR3 contains 15 residues. The CDR3: CASSLTGAEGDIQYF. The CDR3 DNA reads as TGTGCCAGCAGCTTAACCGGGGCTGAGGGGGACATTCAGTACTTC.

The rearrangement joins TRBV18 to TRBJ1-6; 7 bases map to TRBD1. The CDR3 is 14 residues long. Trimming removed 3 bases from V and 8 bases from J; junction bases left unmatched: 4. Germline V gives CDR1 KGHSH, CDR2 LQKENI. CDR3 sequence (DNA): TGTGCCAGCTCACCCCGGGACAGCTATTCACCCCTCCACTTT. Amino acids: CASSPRDSYSPLHF.

V usage is TRBV9 and J usage is TRBJ2-2; D uncertain. Germline V lookup: CDR1 SGDLS, CDR2 YYNGEE. Trimming took 0 bases from V and 3 from J, leaving 6 bases between them. The CDR3 is 14 residues long. The CDR3 reads CASSVVSYTGELFF. The CDR3 DNA reads as TGTGCCAGCAGCGTAGTAAGCTACACCGGGGAGCTGTTTTTT.

This chain uses TRBV6-5 with TRBJ1-5, with 10 bases that match TRBD1. V was clipped by 5 bases and J by 11 bases; unmatched bases: 9. The germline gives CDR1 MNHEY, CDR2 SVGAGI. The CDR3 spans 14 residues. CDR3 DNA: TGTGCCAGCAGTAACGACAGGGGGCCCCTGTCCCAGCATTTT. It yields the protein CASSNDRGPLSQHF.

The chain is built from TRBV5-1 and TRBJ2-1, with 10 bases matching TRBD1. Germline V lookup: CDR1 SGHRS, CDR2 YFSETQ. V was clipped by 4 bases and J by 8 bases; unmatched bases: 9. The CDR3 has 15 residues. The CDR3 spells CASSPTGTGVDEQFF. CDR3 coding DNA: TGCGCCAGCAGCCCGACGGGGACAGGGGTGGATGAGCAGTTCTTC. The variable domain in full, with the rest retrieved from reference TRBV5-1 and TRBJ2-1, is KAGVTQTPRYLIKTRGQQVTLSCSPISGHRSVSWYQQTPGQGLQFLFEYFSETQRNKGNFPGRFSGRQFSNSRSEMNVSTLELGDSALYLCASSPTGTGVDEQFFGPGTRLTVL.

The J gene is TRBJ2-3, the V gene TRBV5-1; possibly TRBD1 for D (6 bases). Germline V lookup: CDR1 SGHRS, CDR2 YFSETQ. The CDR3 sequence is 15 residues long. V gave up 1 base and J gave up 2 bases, with 11 bases separating them. The CDR3 nucleotides are TGCGCCAGCAGCTTGAGGGGGTGGAACACAGATACGCAGTATTTT. Amino acids: CASSLRGWNTDTQYF.

The V call is TRBV27, the J call TRBJ2-3; D perhaps matches TRBD1 (5 bases). Germline lookup yields CDR1 MNHEY and CDR2 SMNVEV (reference sequence). Between the trimmed V and J ends, which lost 5 bases and 3 bases, there was a span of 18 bases. The CDR3 contains 16 residues. The CDR3: CASSEPRDSRTDTQYF. In DNA, the CDR3 is TGTGCCAGCAGTGAGCCTCGAGACAGTAGGACAGATACGCAGTATTTT.

V usage is TRBV7-9 and J usage is TRBJ1-1; D perhaps matches TRBD1 (5 bases). From germline, CDR1 is SEHNR and CDR2 FQNEAQ (reference sequence). V was pared by 4 bases and J by 2 bases, with 14 bases between. CDR3 length equals 15 residues. The CDR3 DNA is TGTGCCAGCAGCTCCCCCGACAGTCTCAACACTGAAGCTTTCTTT. Protein sequence: CASSSPDSLNTEAFF.

V and J are TRBV5-1 and TRBJ1-1, with 8 bases aligning to TRBD1. Germline V CDR1 and CDR2: SGHRS, YFSETQ. The V gene end was trimmed by 6 bases and the J gene end by 3 bases; junction bases not matched to a gene: 10. The CDR3 has 15 residues. The CDR3 bases are TGCGCCAGCACCCCACGGACGACAGGGGACACTGAAGCTTTCTTT. Amino acid sequence: CASTPRTTGDTEAFF.

This chain links TRBV28 with TRBJ1-2; D may be TRBD1 (5 bases). Germline CDR1 and CDR2: MDHEN and SYDVKM. The CDR3 has 13 residues. Trimming removed 6 bases at V and 4 bases at J, with 12 bases between. The CDR3 DNA is TGTGCCAGCAGCCCTCAGGGCACCTATGGCTACACCTTC. Encoded protein: CASSPQGTYGYTF.

The chain recombines TRBV6-6 with TRBJ1-3; D is perhaps TRBD1 (5 bases). Germline V gene data show CDR1 as MNHNY and CDR2 as SVGAGI (reference sequence). CDR3 length: 14 residues. V lost 5 bases, J lost 2 bases, and 10 bases lay in between. The CDR3 loop is CASSDSATGNTIYF. For the CDR3, the DNA is TGTGCCAGCAGTGACAGCGCCACTGGAAACACCATATATTTT.

This chain uses TRBV19 with TRBJ2-1, with 10 bases identical to TRBD1. Trimming cost V 6 bases and J 1 base; bases outside gene matches: 3. The CDR3 has 15 amino acids. Germline CDR1 reads LNHDA; CDR2 reads SQIVND (reference sequence). The CDR3 loop is CASRRTGGSYNEQFF. DNA of the CDR3: TGTGCCAGTAGGAGGACAGGGGGGTCCTACAATGAGCAGTTCTTC.

The rearrangement uses TRBV6-1 and TRBJ1-2; D call uncertain. With 1 base removed from V and 5 bases from J, the gap between germline ends came to 11 bases. CDR1 MNHNS and CDR2 SASEGT come from the germline V gene. The CDR3 extends over 14 amino acids. The CDR3 protein is CASSEGRAVYGYTF. The CDR3 DNA follows: TGTGCCAGCAGTGAAGGGAGGGCAGTATATGGCTACACCTTC.

The rearrangement joins TRBV6-2 or TRBV6-3 to TRBJ2-7, with D maybe TRBD1 (5 bases). The germline V gene encodes CDR1 MNHEY and CDR2 SVGEGT. Deletions cut 5 bases from V and 0 bases from J, with 14 bases between. There are 15 residues in the CDR3. Here the CDR3 DNA reads TGTGCCAGCAGTACCCAGGACACAAGCTCCTACGAGCAGTACTTC. Its translation: CASSTQDTSSYEQYF.

Note on this clone: An end of the junction does not agree with germline; a read error may underlie this. The chain couples TRBV7-2 to TRBJ1-1; D is uncertain. CDR1 and CDR2 from the germline V gene are SGHTA and FQGNSA. The CDR3 is 14 residues long. The CDR3 loop is CASTLGSFPTEAFF. The CDR3 nucleotides are TGTGCCAGCACCTTAGGGAGTTTCCCCACTGAAGCTTTCTTT.

This clone was picked up a small number of times. The CDR3: CATLKGQGLVEQYF. CDR3 nucleotides: TGTGCCACCTTAAAGGGACAGGGTTTGGTCGAGCAGTACTTC. The rearrangement joins TRBV10-3 to TRBJ2-7, with TRBD1 identical over 9 bases. The germline CDR1 and CDR2 sequences are ENHRY and SYGVKD. The ends lost 10 bases at V and 6 bases at J; junction bases unmatched: 13. This CDR3 is built from 14 residues.